This TCR beta chain was documented in a study of blood T cell repertoires in COVID-19. Germline values: CDR1 SGHTA, CDR2 FQGNSA. V dropped 3 bases and J dropped 5; count of bases not matched to a gene: 6. The CDR3 loop spans 16 amino acids. Using immunoSEQ multiplex PCR, the repertoire was profiled, and TCRdb retains in-frame clones only, with some absent. The sample has 30,000 to 35,000 clones, around 85% seen once. The J gene is TRBJ1-6, the V gene TRBV7-2; 8 nucleotides match TRBD1. The sample comprised peripheral blood. This clonotype was sampled from a human donor with acute or convalescent COVID-19. The donor label of this sample is uncertain. CDR3 in amino acids: CASSFAGGLNNSPLHF. The CDR3 DNA sequence: TGTGCCAGCAGCTTCGCAGGGGGCCTGAATAATTCACCCCTCCACTTT. The variable domain in full, with the rest retrieved from reference TRBV7-2 and TRBJ1-6, is GAGVSQSPSNKVTEKGKDVELRCDPISGHTALYWYRQSLGQGLEFLIYFQGNSAPDKSGLPSDRFSAERTGGSVSTLTIQRTQQEDSAVYLCASSFAGGLNNSPLHFGNGTRLTVT.